The next 10 T cell receptor beta chains were all read from a single sample in a study of vaccination and CD4 T cells after COVID-19. Treatment: roughly ten-day PBMC culture with coronavirus spike peptide pools or control peptides (ViraFEST assay). The Oncomine TCR Beta short-read assay sequenced DNA from cultured CD4+ T cells. One entry per CDR3 protein results from TCRdb running MiXCR on the PCR reads. The table lists thousands of distinct CDR3 sequences, 46% of them singletons, with less than 65% in the top ten. The antigens these receptors bind are not known. What was sequenced was CD4+ T cells from blood, cultured in vitro. These receptors all stem from a human donor who had recovered from COVID-19.

The J gene is TRBJ1-2, the V gene TRBV7-9; D is possibly TRBD1 (6 bases). V was trimmed by 3 bases and J by 4 bases, leaving 15 bases between them. Germline V gives CDR1 SEHNR, CDR2 FQNEAQ (reference sequence). The CDR3 is 15 amino acids. CDR3 amino acids: CASSFRFGQIYGYTF. The DNA of the CDR3 is TGTGCCAGCAGCTTTAGATTTGGACAGATCTATGGCTACACCTTC. The variable domain in full, with the rest retrieved from reference TRBV7-9 and TRBJ1-2, is DTGVSQNPRHKITKRGQNVTFRCDPISEHNRLYWYRQTLGQGPEFLTYFQNEAQLEKSRLLSDRFSAERPKGSFSTLEIQRTEQGDSAMYLCASSFRFGQIYGYTFGSGTRLTVV.

This clonotype was seen only once. This chain connects TRBV27 to TRBJ2-1; TRBD2 matches at 7 bases. The J segment lost 1 base and the V segment lost 6 bases, leaving 6 bases of the junction unmatched. The CDR3 is 15 residues long. Germline CDR1 MNHEY, CDR2 SMNVEV (reference sequence). CDR3 sequence: CASRRSGVSYNEQFF. CDR3 nucleotide sequence: TGTGCCAGCAGAAGAAGCGGGGTATCCTACAATGAGCAGTTCTTC.

This clonotype has only one observation. V usage is TRBV20-1 and J usage is TRBJ2-1; 15 bases are a match to TRBD2. Trimming at V came to 3 bases and at J to 1 base, leaving 10 bases not matched to a gene. Germline CDR1 reads DFQATT; CDR2 reads SNEGSKA (reference sequence). The CDR3 has 19 residues. CDR3 in amino acids: CSASSVGLAGGPSYNEQFF. The CDR3, as DNA: TGCAGTGCTAGTAGTGTGGGACTAGCGGGGGGTCCTTCCTACAATGAGCAGTTCTTC.

The genes are TRBV27 and TRBJ1-2; tentative D call: TRBD1 (5 bases). The germline gives CDR1 MNHEY, CDR2 SMNVEV (reference sequence). CDR3 length equals 15 residues. Trimming pared 1 base from V and 5 bases from J, leaving 14 bases between. CDR3 bases: TGTGCCAGCAGTTTATTCGCCGGGACGGAGTATGGCTACACCTTC. The encoded protein is CASSLFAGTEYGYTF.

The chain recombines TRBV20-1 with TRBJ2-3; 7 bases agree with TRBD1. The CDR3 is 17 amino acids. Germline V gives CDR1 DFQATT, CDR2 SNEGSKA (reference sequence). Germline trimming cut 0 bases from V and 3 bases from J; bases unmatched to any gene: 12. The CDR3 here is CSARDQIGGSMTDTQYF. Written as DNA, the CDR3 is TGCAGTGCTAGAGACCAAATAGGGGGCTCTATGACAGATACGCAGTATTTT.

The V call is TRBV19, the J call TRBJ2-5, with 10 bases fitting TRBD2. The junction had 6 bases not matched to a gene; V was cut back by 1 base and J by 4 bases. The CDR3 has 16 amino acids. In germline, CDR1 is LNHDA, CDR2 SQIVND (reference sequence). The CDR3 sequence: CASSIGVAGGSETQYF. The CDR3 DNA is TGTGCCAGTAGTATAGGGGTAGCGGGGGGATCAGAGACCCAGTACTTC.

The chain links TRBV2 to TRBJ2-3, with D perhaps TRBD2 (6 bases). Germline values: CDR1 SNHLY, CDR2 FYNNEI. Trimming left V 1 base short and J 4 bases short, with 12 bases between. The CDR3 is 15 residues long. CDR3 protein: CASSEVSRGADTQYF. The CDR3 DNA follows: TGTGCCAGCAGTGAAGTATCGCGGGGCGCAGATACGCAGTATTTT.

This clonotype appeared a few times. The CDR3: CASSSGLERSTDTQYF. DNA for the CDR3: TGTGCCAGCAGCTCGGGACTAGAAAGGAGCACAGATACGCAGTATTTT. The V gene is TRBV5-4, the J gene TRBJ2-3, with 8 bases fitting TRBD2. Germline CDR1 and CDR2: SGHNT and YYREEE (reference sequence). The V segment lost 3 bases and the J segment 0 bases; nucleotides outside the gene matches: 6. The CDR3 consists of 16 residues.

A few counts support this clonotype. The chain carries TRBV7-9 and TRBJ1-2, with D uncertain. Germline V gene sequence: CDR1 SEHNR, CDR2 FQNEAQ (reference sequence). The length of the CDR3 is 12 residues. V lost 8 bases and J 8 bases, leaving 15 bases between the germline ends. CDR3 nucleotide sequence: TGTGCCAGCGGACGGGAGGTCGGCGGCTACACCTTC. As protein: CASGREVGGYTF.

With regard to this clonotype: Its ends do not fully match the called genes, so a read error is possible. The V and J genes are TRBV11-2 and TRBJ1-1; D might be TRBD1 (6 bases). Germline V lookup: CDR1 SGHAT, CDR2 FQNNGV. The CDR3 is made up of 10 amino acids. The CDR3, as DNA: TGTGCCAGCAGCCCAACTGAGGGGGGGTTT. Translation gives CASSPTEGGF.